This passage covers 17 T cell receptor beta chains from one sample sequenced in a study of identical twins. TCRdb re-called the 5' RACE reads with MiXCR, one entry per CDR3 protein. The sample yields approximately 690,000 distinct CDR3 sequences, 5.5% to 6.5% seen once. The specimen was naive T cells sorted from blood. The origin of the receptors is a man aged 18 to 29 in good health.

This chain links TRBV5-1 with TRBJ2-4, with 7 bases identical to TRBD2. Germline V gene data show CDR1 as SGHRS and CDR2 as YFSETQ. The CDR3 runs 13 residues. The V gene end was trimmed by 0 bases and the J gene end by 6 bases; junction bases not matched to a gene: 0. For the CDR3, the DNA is TGCGCCAGCAGCTTGGCTAGCGGAAACATTCAGTACTTC. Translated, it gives CASSLASGNIQYF.

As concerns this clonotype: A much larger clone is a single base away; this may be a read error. The CDR3 DNA follows: TGCAGCTCGACTAGCGGGAGCACAGATACGCAGTATTTT. This encodes CSSTSGSTDTQYF. V usage is TRBV29-1 and J usage is TRBJ2-3; 10 bases are shared with TRBD2. This CDR3 has 13 residues. Germline lookup yields CDR1 SQVTM and CDR2 ANQGSEA. The J segment lost 0 bases and the V segment lost 8 bases, leaving 2 bases of the junction unmatched.

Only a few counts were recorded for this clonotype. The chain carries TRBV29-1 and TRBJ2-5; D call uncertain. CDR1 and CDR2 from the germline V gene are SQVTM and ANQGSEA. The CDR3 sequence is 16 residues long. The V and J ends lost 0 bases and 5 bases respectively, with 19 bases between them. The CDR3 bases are TGCAGCGTTGAAGATGGAAGACTCAGCGATACTGAGACCCAGTACTTC. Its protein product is CSVEDGRLSDTETQYF.

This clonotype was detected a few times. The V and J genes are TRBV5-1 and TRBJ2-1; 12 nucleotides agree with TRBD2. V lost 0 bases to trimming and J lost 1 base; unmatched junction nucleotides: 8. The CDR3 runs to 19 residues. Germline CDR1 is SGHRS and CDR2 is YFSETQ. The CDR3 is CASSLALAGGWGSYNEQFF. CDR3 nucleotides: TGCGCCAGCAGCTTGGCACTAGCGGGAGGATGGGGTTCCTACAATGAGCAGTTCTTC.

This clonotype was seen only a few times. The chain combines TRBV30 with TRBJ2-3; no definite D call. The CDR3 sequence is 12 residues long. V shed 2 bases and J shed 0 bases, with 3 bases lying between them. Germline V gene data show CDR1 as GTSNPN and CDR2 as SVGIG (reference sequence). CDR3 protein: CAWSRSTDTQYF. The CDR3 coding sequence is TGTGCCTGGAGTCGGAGCACAGATACGCAGTATTTT.

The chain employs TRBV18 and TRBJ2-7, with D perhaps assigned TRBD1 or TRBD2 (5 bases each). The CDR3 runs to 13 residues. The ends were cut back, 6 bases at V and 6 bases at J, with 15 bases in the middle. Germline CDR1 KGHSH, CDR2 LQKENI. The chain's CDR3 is CASSSGANGEQYV. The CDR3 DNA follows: TGTGCCAGCTCCTCCGGGGCAAACGGCGAGCAGTACGTC.

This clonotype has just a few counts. The CDR3 DNA reads TGCGCCAGCAGCTTGAGGTCACAGGGGGCCAGCACCGGGGAGCTGTTTTTT. Translated, it gives CASSLRSQGASTGELFF. The V gene is TRBV5-1, the J gene TRBJ2-2, with 9 nucleotides matching TRBD1. Per the germline V gene, CDR1 is SGHRS and CDR2 is YFSETQ. Trimming removed 1 base from V and 4 bases from J; junction bases left unmatched: 8. This CDR3 region has 17 residues.

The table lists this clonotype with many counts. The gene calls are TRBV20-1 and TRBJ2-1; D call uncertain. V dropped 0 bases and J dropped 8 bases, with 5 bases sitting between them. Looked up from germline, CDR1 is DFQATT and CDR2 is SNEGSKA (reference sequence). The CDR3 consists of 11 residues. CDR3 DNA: TGCAGTGCTAGAGAGGACCATGAGCAGTTCTTC. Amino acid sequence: CSAREDHEQFF.

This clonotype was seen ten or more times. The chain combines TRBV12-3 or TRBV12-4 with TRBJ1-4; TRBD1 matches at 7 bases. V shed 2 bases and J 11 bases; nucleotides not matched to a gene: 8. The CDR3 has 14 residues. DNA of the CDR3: TGTGCCAGCAGTTTACGACAGGGTCCAGGGAAACTGTTTTTT. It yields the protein CASSLRQGPGKLFF.

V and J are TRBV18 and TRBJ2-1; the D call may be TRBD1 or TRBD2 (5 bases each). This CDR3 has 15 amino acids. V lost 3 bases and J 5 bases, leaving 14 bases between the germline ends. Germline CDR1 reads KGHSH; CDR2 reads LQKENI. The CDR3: CASSPDSGYNNEQFF. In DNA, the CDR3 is TGTGCCAGCTCACCCGACAGCGGCTACAACAATGAGCAGTTCTTC.

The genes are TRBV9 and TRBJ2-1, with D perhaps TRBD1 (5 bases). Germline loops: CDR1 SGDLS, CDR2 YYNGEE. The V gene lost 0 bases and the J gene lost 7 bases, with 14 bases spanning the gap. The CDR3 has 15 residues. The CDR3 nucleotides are TGTGCCAGCAGCGTAGTAGCAGGGTTCGAGAATGAGCAGTTCTTC. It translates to CASSVVAGFENEQFF.

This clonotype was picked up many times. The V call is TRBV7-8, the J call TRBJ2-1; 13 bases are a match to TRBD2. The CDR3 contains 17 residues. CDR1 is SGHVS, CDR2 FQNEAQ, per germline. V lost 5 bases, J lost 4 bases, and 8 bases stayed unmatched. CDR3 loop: CASSQWTSGSTYNEQFF. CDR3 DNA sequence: TGTGCCAGCAGCCAATGGACTAGCGGGAGTACTTACAATGAGCAGTTCTTC.

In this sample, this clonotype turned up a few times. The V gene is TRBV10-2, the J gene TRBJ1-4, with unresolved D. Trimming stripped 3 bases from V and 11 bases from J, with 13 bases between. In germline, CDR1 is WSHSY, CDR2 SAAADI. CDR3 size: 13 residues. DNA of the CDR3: TGCGCCAGCAGTGACAGCTTAGTAAGGAAACTGTTTTTT. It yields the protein CASSDSLVRKLFF.

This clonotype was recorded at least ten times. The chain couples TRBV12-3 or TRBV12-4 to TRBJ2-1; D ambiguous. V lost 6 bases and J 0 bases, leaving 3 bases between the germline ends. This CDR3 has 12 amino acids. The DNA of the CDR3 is TGTGCCAGCAGCTACTCCTACAATGAGCAGTTCTTC. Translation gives CASSYSYNEQFF.

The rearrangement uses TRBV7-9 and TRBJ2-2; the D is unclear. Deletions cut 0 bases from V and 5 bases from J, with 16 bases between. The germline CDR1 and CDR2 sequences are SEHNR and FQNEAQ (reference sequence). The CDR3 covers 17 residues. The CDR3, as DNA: TGTGCCAGCAGCTTAGCCCCTTCGGACGACTTAACCGGGGAGCTGTTTTTT. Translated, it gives CASSLAPSDDLTGELFF.

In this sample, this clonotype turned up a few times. The CDR3 loop is CASSLRLAGADTQYF. CDR3 nucleotides: TGTGCCAGCAGCTTAAGACTAGCGGGAGCAGATACGCAGTATTTT. The V and J genes are TRBV7-2 and TRBJ2-3; the match to TRBD2 covers 12 bases. The germline CDR1 and CDR2 sequences are SGHTA and FQGNSA. Trimming removed 2 bases from V and 4 bases from J; junction bases left unmatched: 1. The CDR3 length is 15 residues.

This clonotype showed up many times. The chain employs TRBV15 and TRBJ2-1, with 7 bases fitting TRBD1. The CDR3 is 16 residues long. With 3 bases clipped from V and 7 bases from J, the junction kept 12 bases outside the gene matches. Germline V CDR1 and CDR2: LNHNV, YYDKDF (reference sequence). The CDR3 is CATSRGTALSQNEQFF. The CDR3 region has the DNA TGTGCCACCAGCAGGGGGACAGCACTTAGTCAGAATGAGCAGTTCTTC. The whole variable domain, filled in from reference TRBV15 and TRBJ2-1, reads DAMVIQNPRYQVTQFGKPVTLSCSQTLNHNVMYWYQQKSSQAPKLLFHYYDKDFNNEADTPDNFQSRRPNTSFCFLDIRSPGLGDTAMYLCATSRGTALSQNEQFFGPGTRLTVL.